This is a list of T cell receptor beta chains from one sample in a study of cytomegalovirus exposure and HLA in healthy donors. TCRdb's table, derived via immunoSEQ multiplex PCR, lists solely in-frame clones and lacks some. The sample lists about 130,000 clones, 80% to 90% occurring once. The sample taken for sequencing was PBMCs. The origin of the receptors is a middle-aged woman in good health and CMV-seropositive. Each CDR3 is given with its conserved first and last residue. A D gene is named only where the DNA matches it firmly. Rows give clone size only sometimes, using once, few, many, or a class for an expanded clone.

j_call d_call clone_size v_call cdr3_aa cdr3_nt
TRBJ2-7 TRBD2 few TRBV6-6 CASTELAHAYEQYF TGTGCCAGCACCGAACTAGCGCATGCCTACGAGCAGTACTTC
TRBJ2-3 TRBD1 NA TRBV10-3 CAIQGAGTDTQYF TGTGCCATCCAGGGGGCCGGCACAGATACGCAGTATTTT
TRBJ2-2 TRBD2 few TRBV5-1 CASSISGLGAGELFF TGCGCCAGCAGCATCTCGGGACTAGGAGCCGGGGAGCTGTTTTTT
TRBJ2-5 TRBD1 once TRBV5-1 CASSLVGQAVQETQYF TGCGCCAGCAGCTTGGTGGGACAGGCTGTCCAAGAGACCCAGTACTTC
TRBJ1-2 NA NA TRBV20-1 CSARESYGYTF TGCAGTGCCAGGGAATCCTATGGCTACACCTTC
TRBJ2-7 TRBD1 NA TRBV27 CASSPRTGGLEQYF TGTGCCAGCAGTCCAAGGACAGGGGGCCTCGAGCAGTACTTC
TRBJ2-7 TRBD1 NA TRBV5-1 CASSSLDRYEQYF TGCGCCAGCAGCTCACTGGACAGGTACGAGCAGTACTTC
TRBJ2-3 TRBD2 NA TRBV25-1 CASSDLKRGGEDTQYF TGTGCCAGCAGTGATTTGAAGCGGGGGGGCGAAGATACGCAGTATTTT
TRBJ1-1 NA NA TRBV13 CASSLGGAHGNTEAFF TGTGCCAGCAGCTTAGGAGGGGCCCATGGGAACACTGAAGCTTTCTTT
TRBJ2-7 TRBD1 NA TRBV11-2 CASSSFRTGGRLYEQYF TGTGCCAGCAGCTCATTCAGGACAGGGGGCCGACTCTACGAGCAGTACTTC
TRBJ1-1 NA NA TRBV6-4 CASSDQPGTPNTEAFF TGTGCCAGCAGTGACCAACCCGGGACACCGAACACTGAAGCTTTCTTT
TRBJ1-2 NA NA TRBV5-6 CASSFLEGYYGYTF TGTGCCAGCAGCTTTCTTGAGGGTTACTATGGCTACACCTTC
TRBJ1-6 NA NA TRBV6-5 CASSYQGSHSPLHF TGTGCCAGCAGTTATCAGGGCTCGCATTCACCCCTCCACTTT
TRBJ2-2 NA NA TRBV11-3 CASSLIGGNTGELFF TGTGCCAGCAGCTTAATCGGCGGGAACACCGGGGAGCTGTTTTTT
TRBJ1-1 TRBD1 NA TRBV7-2 CASSFGRGNSEAFF TGTGCCAGCAGCTTTGGCAGGGGGAATAGTGAAGCTTTCTTT
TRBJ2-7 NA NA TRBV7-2 CASSLGRNYEQYF TGTGCCAGCAGCCTCGGGAGAAATTACGAGCAGTACTTC
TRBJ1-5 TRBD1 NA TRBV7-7 CASSLEQGAFQPQHF TGTGCTAGCAGCTTAGAACAGGGGGCCTTTCAGCCCCAGCATTTT
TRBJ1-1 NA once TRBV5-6 CASSLKTGPRLDTEAFF TGTGCCAGCAGCTTGAAAACAGGGCCGAGGTTGGACACTGAAGCTTTCTTT
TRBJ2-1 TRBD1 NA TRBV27 CASSLWDRDNEQFF TGTGCCAGCAGTTTATGGGACAGGGACAATGAGCAGTTCTTC
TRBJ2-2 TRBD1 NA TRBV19 CASSMRQGRTGELFF TGTGCCAGTAGTATGAGACAGGGACGTACCGGGGAGCTGTTTTTT
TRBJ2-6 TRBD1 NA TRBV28 CASSLDRGIGANVLTF TGTGCCAGCAGTTTAGACAGGGGCATTGGGGCCAACGTCCTGACTTTC
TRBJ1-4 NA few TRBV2 CASRTDQNEKLFF TGTGCCAGCAGGACAGATCAAAATGAAAAACTGTTTTTT
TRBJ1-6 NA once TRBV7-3 CASSLRGTNSPLHF TGTGCCAGCAGCTTGAGGGGGACTAATTCACCCCTCCACTTT
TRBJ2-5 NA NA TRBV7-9 CASSLAGTRGTQYF TGTGCCAGCAGCTTAGCGGGGACACGGGGGACCCAGTACTTC
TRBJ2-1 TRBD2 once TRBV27 CASTSGTSGVNEQFF TGTGCCAGTACCTCCGGTACTAGCGGAGTCAATGAGCAGTTCTTC
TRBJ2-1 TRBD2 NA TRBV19 CASTDLSGGYHEQFF TGTGCCAGTACCGATCTGAGCGGGGGGTATCATGAGCAGTTCTTC
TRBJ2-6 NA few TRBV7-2 CASSRSGANVLTF TGTGCCAGCAGCCGTTCTGGGGCCAACGTCCTGACTTTC
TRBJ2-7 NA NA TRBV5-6 CASSLSGGGGEQYF TGTGCCAGCAGCTTGTCCGGAGGGGGCGGCGAGCAGTACTTC
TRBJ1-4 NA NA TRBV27 CASSLFLNEKLFF TGTGCCAGCAGTTTATTTCTCAATGAAAAACTGTTTTTT
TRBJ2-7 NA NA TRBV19 CASSTDLPFFYEQYF TGTGCCAGTAGTACTGACTTGCCCTTTTTCTACGAGCAGTACTTC
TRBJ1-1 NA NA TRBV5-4 CASSPAGGGGTEAFF TGTGCCAGCAGCCCCGCGGGGGGGGGTGGTACTGAAGCTTTCTTT
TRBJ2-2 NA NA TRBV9 CASALGSGPNTGELFF TGTGCCAGCGCCCTTGGGAGCGGGCCGAACACCGGGGAGCTGTTTTTT
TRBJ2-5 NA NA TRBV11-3 CASSPRGGAETQYF TGTGCCAGCAGCCCTCGAGGAGGGGCGGAGACCCAGTACTTC
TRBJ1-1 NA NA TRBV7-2 CASSTQMNTEAFF TGTGCCAGCAGCACCCAGATGAACACTGAAGCTTTCTTT
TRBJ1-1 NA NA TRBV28 CASSLFVDSLQAEAFF TGTGCCAGCAGTTTATTTGTCGACAGCTTACAGGCTGAAGCTTTCTTT
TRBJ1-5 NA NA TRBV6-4 CASSEGARQPQHF TGTGCCAGCAGTGAGGGGGCCCGTCAGCCCCAGCATTTT
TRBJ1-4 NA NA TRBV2 CASSNVADEKLFF TGTGCCAGCAGTAATGTTGCGGATGAAAAACTGTTTTTT
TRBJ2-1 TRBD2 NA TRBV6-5 CASSRLAGTYNEQFF TGTGCCAGCAGTCGACTAGCGGGAACATACAATGAGCAGTTCTTC
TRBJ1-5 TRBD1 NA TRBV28 CASSGTGGLYQPQHF TGTGCCAGCAGCGGGACAGGGGGGTTATATCAGCCCCAGCATTTT
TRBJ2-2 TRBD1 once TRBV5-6 CASRLRTGHGGELFF TGTGCCAGCAGACTTAGGACAGGGCATGGCGGGGAGCTGTTTTTT
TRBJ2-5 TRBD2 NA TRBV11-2 CASSLYSGGGVETQYF TGTGCCAGCAGCTTATACTCGGGGGGGGGAGTAGAGACCCAGTACTTC
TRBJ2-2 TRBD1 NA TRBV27 CASRRTGATGELFF TGTGCCAGCAGGCGGACAGGGGCCACCGGGGAGCTGTTTTTT
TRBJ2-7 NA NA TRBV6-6 CASSYRGRYEQYF TGTGCCAGCAGTTACAGGGGCCGCTACGAGCAGTACTTC
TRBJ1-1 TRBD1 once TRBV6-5 CASTWGQGATEAFF TGTGCCAGCACCTGGGGGCAGGGGGCCACTGAAGCTTTCTTT
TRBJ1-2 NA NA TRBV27 CASSLSYRAGNYGYTF TGTGCCAGCAGTTTATCGTACAGGGCAGGGAACTATGGCTACACCTTC
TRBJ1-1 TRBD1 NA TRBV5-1 CASSRPGQLNTEAFF TGCGCCAGCAGCCGCCCGGGACAGTTGAACACTGAAGCTTTCTTT
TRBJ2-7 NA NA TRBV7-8 CASSLGSGSPYEQYF TGTGCCAGCAGCTTAGGTTCAGGGTCCCCCTACGAGCAGTACTTC